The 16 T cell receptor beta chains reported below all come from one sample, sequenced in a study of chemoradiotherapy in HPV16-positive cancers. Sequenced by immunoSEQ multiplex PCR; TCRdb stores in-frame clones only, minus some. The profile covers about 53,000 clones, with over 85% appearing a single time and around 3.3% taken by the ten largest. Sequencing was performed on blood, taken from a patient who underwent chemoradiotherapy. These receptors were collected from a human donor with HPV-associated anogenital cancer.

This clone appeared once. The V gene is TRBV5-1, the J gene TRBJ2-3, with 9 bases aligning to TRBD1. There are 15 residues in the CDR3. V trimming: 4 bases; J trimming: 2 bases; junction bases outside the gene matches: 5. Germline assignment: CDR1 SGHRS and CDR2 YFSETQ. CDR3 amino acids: CASSPRTGATDTQYF. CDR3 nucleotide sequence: TGCGCCAGCAGCCCAAGGACAGGGGCCACAGATACGCAGTATTTT. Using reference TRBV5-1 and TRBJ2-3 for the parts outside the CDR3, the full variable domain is KAGVTQTPRYLIKTRGQQVTLSCSPISGHRSVSWYQQTPGQGLQFLFEYFSETQRNKGNFPGRFSGRQFSNSRSEMNVSTLELGDSALYLCASSPRTGATDTQYFGPGTRLTVL.

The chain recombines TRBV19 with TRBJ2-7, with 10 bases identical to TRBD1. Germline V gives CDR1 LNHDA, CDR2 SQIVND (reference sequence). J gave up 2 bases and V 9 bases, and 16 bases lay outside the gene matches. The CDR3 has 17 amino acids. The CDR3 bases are TGTGCCAGCTCCCGCGTCCTGGGACAGGGGAAAACCTACGAGCAGTACTTC. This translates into CASSRVLGQGKTYEQYF.

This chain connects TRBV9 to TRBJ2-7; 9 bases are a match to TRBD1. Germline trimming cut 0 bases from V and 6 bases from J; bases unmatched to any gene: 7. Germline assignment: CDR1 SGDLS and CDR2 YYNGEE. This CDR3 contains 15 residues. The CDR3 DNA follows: TGTGCCAGCAGCGTAGGAGGGGACAGGGCGGGCGAGCAGTACTTC. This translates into CASSVGGDRAGEQYF.

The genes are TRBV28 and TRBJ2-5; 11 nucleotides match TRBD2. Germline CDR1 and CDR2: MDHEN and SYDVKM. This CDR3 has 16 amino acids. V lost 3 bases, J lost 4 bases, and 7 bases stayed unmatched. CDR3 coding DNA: TGTGCCAGCAGTTTTTCACTAGCGGGGGCCGTAGAGACCCAGTACTTC. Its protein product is CASSFSLAGAVETQYF.

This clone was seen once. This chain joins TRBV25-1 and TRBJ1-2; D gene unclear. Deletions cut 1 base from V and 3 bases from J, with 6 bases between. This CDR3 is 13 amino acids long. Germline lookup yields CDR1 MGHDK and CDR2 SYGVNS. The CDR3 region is CASSEWVDYGYTF. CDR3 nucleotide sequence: TGTGCCAGCAGTGAATGGGTTGACTATGGCTACACCTTC.

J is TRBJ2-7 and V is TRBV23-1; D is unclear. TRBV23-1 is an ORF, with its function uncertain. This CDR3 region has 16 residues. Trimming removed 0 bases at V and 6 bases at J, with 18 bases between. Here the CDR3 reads CASSQSLRRTFCEQYF. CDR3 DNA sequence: TGCGCCAGCAGTCAATCGCTAAGACGGACGTTCTGCGAGCAGTACTTC.

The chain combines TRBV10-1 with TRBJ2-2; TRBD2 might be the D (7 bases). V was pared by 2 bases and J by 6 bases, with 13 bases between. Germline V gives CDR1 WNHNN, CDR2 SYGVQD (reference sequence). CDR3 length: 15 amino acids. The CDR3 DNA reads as TGCGCCAGCAGTGAGAACGGGGGGCCCCCCGGGGAGCTGTTTTTT. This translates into CASSENGGPPGELFF.

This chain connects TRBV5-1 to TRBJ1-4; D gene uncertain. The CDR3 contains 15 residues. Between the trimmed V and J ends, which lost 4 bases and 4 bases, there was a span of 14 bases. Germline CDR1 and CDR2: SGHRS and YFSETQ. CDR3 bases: TGCGCCAGCAGCCTTACCGCCGGCCTTAATGAAAAACTGTTTTTT. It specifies CASSLTAGLNEKLFF.

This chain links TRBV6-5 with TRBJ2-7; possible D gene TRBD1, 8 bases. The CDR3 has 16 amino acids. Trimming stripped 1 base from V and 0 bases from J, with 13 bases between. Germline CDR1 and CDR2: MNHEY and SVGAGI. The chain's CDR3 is CASSYYRGGVSYEQYF. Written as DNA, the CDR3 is TGTGCCAGCAGTTACTACAGGGGGGGGGTCTCCTACGAGCAGTACTTC.

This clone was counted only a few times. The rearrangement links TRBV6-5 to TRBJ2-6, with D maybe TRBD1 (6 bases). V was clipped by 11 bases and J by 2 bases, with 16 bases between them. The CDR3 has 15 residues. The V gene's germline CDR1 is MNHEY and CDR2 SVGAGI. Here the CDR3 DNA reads TGTGCCGTTGGTAGGGACACTACTGGGGCCAACGTCCTGACTTTC. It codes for CAVGRDTTGANVLTF.

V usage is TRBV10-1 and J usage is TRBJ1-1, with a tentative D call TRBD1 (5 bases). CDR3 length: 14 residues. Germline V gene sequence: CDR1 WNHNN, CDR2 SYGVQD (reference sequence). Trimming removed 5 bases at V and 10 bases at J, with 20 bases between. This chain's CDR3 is CASSSGRDQERAFF. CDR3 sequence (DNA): TGCGCCAGCAGTTCCGGACGGGACCAAGAAAGAGCTTTCTTT.

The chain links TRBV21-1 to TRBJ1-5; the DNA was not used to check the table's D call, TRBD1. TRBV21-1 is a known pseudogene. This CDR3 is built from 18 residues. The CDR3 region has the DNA TGTGCCAGCAGCAACCCCCCGGCAGGCAAACATAGCAATCAGCCCCAGCATTTT. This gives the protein CASSNPPAGKHSNQPQHF.

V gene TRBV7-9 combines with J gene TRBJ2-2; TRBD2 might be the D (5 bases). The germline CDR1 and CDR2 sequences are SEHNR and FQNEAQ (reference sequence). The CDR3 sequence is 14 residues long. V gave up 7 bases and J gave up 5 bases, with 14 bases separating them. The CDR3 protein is CASIAGYLTGELFF. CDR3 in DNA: TGTGCCAGCATCGCGGGTTACCTGACCGGGGAGCTGTTTTTT. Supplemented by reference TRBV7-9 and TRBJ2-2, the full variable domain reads DTGVSQNPRHKITKRGQNVTFRCDPISEHNRLYWYRQTLGQGPEFLTYFQNEAQLEKSRLLSDRFSAERPKGSFSTLEIQRTEQGDSAMYLCASIAGYLTGELFFGEGSRLTVL.

CDR3 sequence (DNA): TGTGCCGGGGTAGACGGGGGCACCAATGAGCAGTTCTTC. Protein sequence: CAGVDGGTNEQFF. The chain combines TRBV30 with TRBJ2-1; TRBD1 or TRBD2 may be the D gene (6 bases each). CDR3 size: 13 residues. Looked up from germline, CDR1 is GTSNPN and CDR2 is SVGIG (reference sequence). V was cut by 8 bases and J by 6 bases, with 17 bases left in between. The full variable domain, with the rest looked up from reference TRBV30 and TRBJ2-1, is SQTIHQWPATLVQPVGSPLSLECTVEGTSNPNLYWYRQAAGRGLQLLFYSVGIGQISSEVPQNLSASRPQDRQFILSSKKLLLSDSGFYLCAGVDGGTNEQFFGPGTRLTVL.

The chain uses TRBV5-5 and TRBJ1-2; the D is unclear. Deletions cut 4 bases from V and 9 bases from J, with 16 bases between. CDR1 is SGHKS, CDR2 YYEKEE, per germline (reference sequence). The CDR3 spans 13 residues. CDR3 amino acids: CASSPGPTTSYTF. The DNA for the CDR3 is TGTGCCAGCAGCCCGGGCCCGACGACAAGCTACACCTTC.

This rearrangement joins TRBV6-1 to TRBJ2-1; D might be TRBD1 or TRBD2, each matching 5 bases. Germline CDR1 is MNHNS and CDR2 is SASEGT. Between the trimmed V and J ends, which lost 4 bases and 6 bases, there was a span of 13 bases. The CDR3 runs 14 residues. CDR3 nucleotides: TGTGCCAGCAGTGGTTGGGGGTCGGGCAATGAGCAGTTCTTC. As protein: CASSGWGSGNEQFF.